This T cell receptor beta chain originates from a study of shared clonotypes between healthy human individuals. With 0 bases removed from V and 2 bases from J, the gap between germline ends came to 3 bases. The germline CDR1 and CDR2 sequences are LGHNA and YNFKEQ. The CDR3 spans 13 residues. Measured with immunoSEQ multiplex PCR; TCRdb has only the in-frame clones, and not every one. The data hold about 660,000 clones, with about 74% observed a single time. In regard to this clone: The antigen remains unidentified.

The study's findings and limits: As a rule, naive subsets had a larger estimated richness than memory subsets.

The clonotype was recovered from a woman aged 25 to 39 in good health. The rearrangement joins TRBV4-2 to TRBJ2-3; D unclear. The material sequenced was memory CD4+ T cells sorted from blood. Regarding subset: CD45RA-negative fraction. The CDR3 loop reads CASSQELTDTQYF. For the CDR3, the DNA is TGTGCCAGCAGCCAAGAGCTCACAGATACGCAGTATTTT.